Each of the 21 T cell receptor beta chains below was sequenced from the same sample in a study of blood T cell repertoires in COVID-19. Measured with immunoSEQ multiplex PCR; TCRdb has only the in-frame clones, and not every one. Here the sample spans roughly 310,000 clones, around 89% being singletons. The sample comprised peripheral blood. These receptor sequences come from a woman in her forties or fifties with active or convalescent COVID-19.

This chain connects TRBV7-3 to TRBJ1-3; D possibly corresponds to TRBD1 (5 bases). V lost 3 bases to trimming and J lost 3 bases, with 9 bases between them. Germline V gene lookup returns CDR1 SGHTA and CDR2 FQGTGA. CDR3 length: 14 residues. CDR3 region: CASSLTESGNTIYF. The CDR3 nucleotides are TGTGCCAGCAGCTTGACAGAGAGTGGAAACACCATATATTTT. Looking up the rest from reference TRBV7-3 and TRBJ1-3 gives the full variable domain: GAGVSQTPSNKVTEKGKYVELRCDPISGHTALYWYRQSLGQGPEFLIYFQGTGAADDSGLPNDRFFAVRPEGSVSTLKIQRTERGDSAVYLCASSLTESGNTIYFGEGSWLTVV.

The chain links TRBV9 to TRBJ2-5; a possible D gene is TRBD2 (7 bases). V dropped 0 bases and J dropped 7 bases, with 19 bases sitting between them. The CDR3 loop spans 16 amino acids. Germline CDR1 reads SGDLS; CDR2 reads YYNGEE. The CDR3 here is CASSVDGGGPRPTQYF. DNA of the CDR3: TGTGCCAGCAGCGTAGATGGCGGGGGCCCCCGTCCGACCCAGTACTTC.

CDR3 DNA: TGTGCCAGCAGTTGGAGGGGGCTTAGTCCAGGCGAAAAACTGTTTTTT. The encoded protein is CASSWRGLSPGEKLFF. This sequence joins TRBV7-2 and TRBJ1-4; TRBD1 matches at 7 bases. V gave up 6 bases and J gave up 8 bases; unmatched junction bases: 15. Germline CDR1 and CDR2: SGHTA and FQGNSA. This CDR3 has 16 residues.

This CDR3 is CASSPRPADYNSPLHF. CDR3 coding DNA: TGTGCCAGCAGTCCTAGACCCGCGGACTATAATTCACCCCTCCACTTT. This sequence joins TRBV27 and TRBJ1-6; the D is unclear. CDR3 size: 16 residues. Germline V gives CDR1 MNHEY, CDR2 SMNVEV (reference sequence). Trimming took off 5 bases at V and 3 bases at J, with 14 bases between the two ends.

This rearrangement joins TRBV7-3 to TRBJ2-2; D is perhaps TRBD1 (5 bases). Germline CDR1 reads SGHTA; CDR2 reads FQGTGA. This CDR3 is 13 amino acids long. V lost 2 bases and J lost 5, with 6 bases in between. The CDR3 loop is CASSLPGTGELFF. The CDR3 DNA follows: TGTGCCAGCAGCTTACCAGGGACCGGGGAGCTGTTTTTT.

This chain connects TRBV7-2 to TRBJ2-2, with 7 bases aligning to TRBD1. With V trimmed by 5 bases and J by 2 bases, 11 bases remained unmatched. Germline V gene data show CDR1 as SGHTA and CDR2 as FQGNSA. This CDR3 contains 17 residues. The CDR3 reads CASSRTGVLPNTGELFF. CDR3 sequence (DNA): TGTGCCAGCAGCCGTACAGGGGTTCTTCCAAACACCGGGGAGCTGTTTTTT.

The chain couples TRBV3-1 (or the pseudogene TRBV3-2) to TRBJ2-2; D remains unclear. CDR1 is LGHDT and CDR2 is YNNKEL in the germline V gene (reference sequence). This CDR3 is 14 amino acids long. Trimming removed 0 bases from V and 2 bases from J, with 4 bases in between. The DNA for the CDR3 is TGTGCCAGCAGCCAAGACAGTAACACCGGGGAGCTGTTTTTT. Amino acids: CASSQDSNTGELFF.

The sample holds one count of this clone. The chain carries TRBV21-1 and TRBJ2-3; TRBD1, as called in the table, went unchecked against the DNA. TRBV21-1 is described as a pseudogene. The CDR3 consists of 12 residues. This CDR3 reads CASRKQVDTQYF. The CDR3 coding sequence is TGTGCCAGCAGGAAACAGGTAGATACGCAGTATTTT.

The chain is built from TRBV2 and TRBJ1-1; D call uncertain. Between the trimmed V and J ends, which lost 9 bases and 4 bases, there was a span of 9 bases. The CDR3 runs 11 residues. Per germline, CDR1 SNHLY and CDR2 FYNNEI. CDR3 sequence: CARTRGTEAFF. CDR3 in DNA: TGTGCCAGAACACGGGGCACTGAAGCTTTCTTT.

The chain uses TRBV5-1 and TRBJ1-6; 8 nucleotides align to TRBD1. Germline V lookup: CDR1 SGHRS, CDR2 YFSETQ. With 3 bases clipped from V and 7 bases from J, the junction kept 6 bases outside the gene matches. The CDR3 is 15 residues long. CDR3 in DNA: TGCGCCAGCAGCTGGCTCCGGGACAGGAATTCACCCCTCCACTTT. Encoded protein: CASSWLRDRNSPLHF.

V usage is TRBV3-1 (or the pseudogene TRBV3-2) and J usage is TRBJ1-6, with no clear D. The germline V gene encodes CDR1 LGHDT and CDR2 YNNKEL (reference sequence). The CDR3 contains 16 residues. Between the trimmed V and J ends, which lost 4 bases and 0 bases, there was a span of 10 bases. CDR3 bases: TGTGCCAGCAGCCCCGGAGGAGACTCCTATAATTCACCCCTCCACTTT. Protein product: CASSPGGDSYNSPLHF.

This clone was detected once. The chain's CDR3 is CASSLQRGRADTQYF. In nucleotides, the CDR3 is TGCGCCAGCAGCCTACAGCGGGGGCGGGCAGATACGCAGTATTTT. This chain uses TRBV4-3 with TRBJ2-3; 8 bases fit TRBD2. Germline V gene data show CDR1 as LGHNA and CDR2 as YSLEER. The CDR3 consists of 15 residues. Unmatched junction bases numbered 7, after V lost 4 bases and J lost 4 bases.

V and J are TRBV6-2 or TRBV6-3 and TRBJ1-6, with 10 bases that match TRBD1. Germline-derived CDR1 and CDR2 are MNHEY and SVGEGT. The CDR3 sequence is 14 residues long. After removal of 2 bases from V and 8 bases from J, the junction contained 0 bases not matched to a gene. CDR3 protein: CASSYGTGDSPLHF. The CDR3 coding sequence is TGTGCCAGCAGTTACGGGACAGGGGATTCACCCCTCCACTTT.

The chain is built from TRBV7-9 and TRBJ2-7, with 11 positions matching TRBD1. CDR3 size: 13 residues. Germline CDR1 is SEHNR and CDR2 is FQNEAQ (reference sequence). V shed 4 bases and J 6 bases; nucleotides not matched to a gene: 2. DNA of the CDR3: TGTGCCAGCAGCTCGGGACAGGGGGGCGAGCAGTACTTC. Translation: CASSSGQGGEQYF.

V gene TRBV7-9 combines with J gene TRBJ2-1, with 10 bases matching TRBD2. This CDR3 contains 18 residues. With V trimmed by 5 bases and J by 5 bases, 15 bases remained unmatched. Germline-derived CDR1 and CDR2 are SEHNR and FQNEAQ (reference sequence). CDR3 nucleotide sequence: TGTGCCAGCAGCCCTGGGGCTAGCGGGGGTGATAGGCACAATGAGCAGTTCTTC. Protein: CASSPGASGGDRHNEQFF.

This clone was seen only a few times. Other DNA sequences within the sample encode an identical CDR3. The V and J genes are TRBV5-1 and TRBJ2-5; the D is unclear. Germline V CDR1 and CDR2: SGHRS, YFSETQ. The CDR3 has 11 amino acids. V shed 4 bases and J shed 1 base, with 2 bases lying between them. DNA for the CDR3: TGCGCCAGCAGCCTCCAAGAGACCCAGTACTTC. It specifies CASSLQETQYF.

The genes are TRBV6-1 and TRBJ2-2; no clear D gene. The length of the CDR3 is 15 residues. Trimming cost V 1 base and J 7 bases, with 13 bases left between them. The germline gives CDR1 MNHNS, CDR2 SASEGT. The CDR3 sequence: CASSEVPLSFGELFF. CDR3 DNA: TGTGCCAGCAGTGAAGTGCCCCTTAGTTTCGGGGAGCTGTTTTTT.

The chain joins TRBV7-6 to TRBJ2-7, with 7 positions matching TRBD1. Per the germline V gene, CDR1 is SGHVS and CDR2 is FNYEAQ. Losses at the gene ends were 5 bases for V and 0 bases for J; bases not matched to a gene: 10. The CDR3 is 16 residues long. The CDR3 loop reads CASSPGVRDSSYEQYF. In DNA form, the CDR3 reads TGTGCCAGCAGCCCTGGGGTTCGGGACAGCTCCTACGAGCAGTACTTC.

Only one count was recorded for this clone. This chain joins TRBV27 and TRBJ1-1; D is undetermined. With 2 bases removed from V and 5 bases from J, the gap between germline ends came to 24 bases. This CDR3 comprises 18 residues. CDR1 and CDR2 from the germline V gene are MNHEY and SMNVEV (reference sequence). The CDR3 region has the DNA TGTGCCAGCAGTTTAATTGTCGGTGTGCGGGAGATTGTAACTGAAGCTTTCTTT. Translated, it gives CASSLIVGVREIVTEAFF.

The V call is TRBV7-3, the J call TRBJ2-1, with 8 bases that match TRBD2. Germline V gene sequence: CDR1 SGHTA, CDR2 FQGTGA. J lost 8 bases, V lost 0 bases, and 6 bases had no gene match. This CDR3 spans 15 amino acids. The CDR3 DNA follows: TGTGCCAGCAGCTTAACAAGGGGGACTAGGGATGAGCAGTTCTTC. Residues: CASSLTRGTRDEQFF.

Only a few counts were recorded for this clone. The chain links TRBV7-9 to TRBJ2-1; D is ambiguous. V gave up 3 bases and J gave up 6 bases, with 6 bases separating them. The CDR3 covers 12 residues. Germline V gene data show CDR1 as SEHNR and CDR2 as FQNEAQ (reference sequence). The CDR3 is CASSLGTNEQFF. CDR3 nucleotide sequence: TGTGCCAGCAGCTTGGGCACCAATGAGCAGTTCTTC.